This TCR beta chain was captured in a study of chemoradiotherapy in HPV16-positive cancers. Study-level background: Functional T-cell assays on a couple of HPV16-positive patients' cells defined candidate HPV-specific clones and common TCR motifs. Study conclusions and caveats: In HPV16-positive patients, HPV-responsive T-cell expansion tracked better recurrence-free survival. During treatment, candidate HPV-specific clones and E7-related motifs expanded in tumor.

For this clone: Its antigen remains unknown.

Over chemoradiotherapy, repertoires were sampled more than once. Germline-derived CDR1 and CDR2 are GTSNPN and SVGIG (reference sequence). This CDR3 spans 15 amino acids. Trimming pared 0 bases from V and 5 bases from J, leaving 13 bases between. Sequencing was performed with immunoSEQ multiplex PCR; in TCRdb, only in-frame clones are kept and a portion is missing. The table shows 23,000 or so clones, with roughly 90% occurring only once. The specimen was blood, collected from a patient who underwent chemoradiotherapy. The clonotype comes from a human donor with HPV-associated anogenital cancer. This sequence joins TRBV30 and TRBJ1-4; TRBD1 might be the D (5 bases). CDR3 DNA: TGTGCCTGGAGTGTACCCGGGGAGGGGAATGAAAAACTGTTTTTT. Translation gives CAWSVPGEGNEKLFF.